Below, 8 T cell receptor beta chains from the same sample are listed, as sequenced in a study of PD-1 blockade in classical Hodgkin lymphoma. Relapse after autologous stem cell transplantation occurred in every patient, and brentuximab vedotin exposure varied. Sequencing used immunoSEQ multiplex PCR; TCRdb keeps in-frame clones, though not all of them. Seen here are 66,000 or so clones, 71% observed once, and the top ten hold less than 9.5%. Sequenced material: peripheral blood mononuclear cells (PBMCs), taken before the second cycle of nivolumab. Receptors originate from a human donor with classical Hodgkin lymphoma.

The chain is built from TRBV6-6 and TRBJ1-3; no reliable D call. CDR3 size: 15 residues. The V end was cut by 6 bases, the J end by 0 bases, with 12 bases between. Germline values: CDR1 MNHNY, CDR2 SVGAGI (reference sequence). The CDR3 bases are TGTGCCAGCAGCCCGGTGGCAGCCTCTGGAAACACCATATATTTT. Translating it yields CASSPVAASGNTIYF.

This clone was counted once. This sequence joins TRBV7-3 and TRBJ2-5, with 7 nucleotides matching TRBD1. Germline V gene data show CDR1 as SGHTA and CDR2 as FQGTGA. The V gene end was trimmed by 2 bases and the J gene end by 2 bases; junction bases not matched to a gene: 2. The CDR3 extends over 14 amino acids. In nucleotides, the CDR3 is TGTGCCAGCAGCTTAGGGACAGTTCAAGAGACCCAGTACTTC. Translated: CASSLGTVQETQYF.

The rearrangement links TRBV7-2 to TRBJ2-1; 12 bases are a match to TRBD2. CDR3 length: 15 amino acids. V lost 3 bases to trimming and J lost 5 bases; unmatched junction nucleotides: 2. The germline V gene encodes CDR1 SGHTA and CDR2 FQGNSA. The CDR3 DNA follows: TGTGCCAGCAGCTTCCTAGCGGGAGGGCACAATGAGCAGTTCTTC. As protein: CASSFLAGGHNEQFF.

In DNA form, the CDR3 reads TGCGCCAGCAGTGACGGGTTATGGGGAGCTTTCTTT. Its translation: CASSDGLWGAFF. This sequence joins TRBV10-2 and TRBJ1-1, with unresolved D. CDR3 length: 12 amino acids. The V end lost 3 bases, the J end lost 10 bases, and 12 bases lay between the germline ends. The germline V gene has CDR1 WSHSY and CDR2 SAAADI.

This chain uses TRBV7-3 with TRBJ2-2; either TRBD1 or TRBD2 may supply D (5 bases each). Trimming took off 2 bases at V and 3 bases at J, with 10 bases between the two ends. Germline-derived CDR1 and CDR2 are SGHTA and FQGTGA. The CDR3 totals 15 residues. The CDR3, as DNA: TGTGCCAGCAGCTTATCTGGGGGTGACACCGGGGAGCTGTTTTTT. It translates to CASSLSGGDTGELFF.

This sequence joins TRBV4-1 and TRBJ1-2; possibly TRBD1 for D (5 bases). Germline V gives CDR1 MGHRA, CDR2 YSYEKL. The length of the CDR3 is 16 residues. With 5 bases removed from V and 3 bases from J, the gap between germline ends came to 19 bases. CDR3 in amino acids: CASSATPGGSYYGYTF. The CDR3, as DNA: TGCGCCAGCAGCGCCACCCCCGGGGGTTCCTACTATGGCTACACCTTC.

The rearrangement uses TRBV11-2 and TRBJ2-5, with 9 bases identical to TRBD2. Germline V CDR1 and CDR2: SGHAT, FQNNGV. After removal of 0 bases from V and 4 bases from J, the junction contained 3 bases not matched to a gene. The CDR3 extends over 15 amino acids. The CDR3 is CASSLEVAGVETQYF. CDR3 coding DNA: TGTGCCAGCAGCTTAGAAGTAGCGGGGGTAGAGACCCAGTACTTC.

This clone was seen only a few times. The chain has TRBV2 and TRBJ2-2; no definite D call. Looked up from germline, CDR1 is SNHLY and CDR2 is FYNNEI. V lost 7 bases and J lost 4, with 19 bases in between. This CDR3 is built from 16 residues. The CDR3 is CASKFDAAVSTGELFF. DNA of the CDR3: TGTGCCAGCAAGTTCGACGCCGCGGTTAGCACCGGGGAGCTGTTTTTT.